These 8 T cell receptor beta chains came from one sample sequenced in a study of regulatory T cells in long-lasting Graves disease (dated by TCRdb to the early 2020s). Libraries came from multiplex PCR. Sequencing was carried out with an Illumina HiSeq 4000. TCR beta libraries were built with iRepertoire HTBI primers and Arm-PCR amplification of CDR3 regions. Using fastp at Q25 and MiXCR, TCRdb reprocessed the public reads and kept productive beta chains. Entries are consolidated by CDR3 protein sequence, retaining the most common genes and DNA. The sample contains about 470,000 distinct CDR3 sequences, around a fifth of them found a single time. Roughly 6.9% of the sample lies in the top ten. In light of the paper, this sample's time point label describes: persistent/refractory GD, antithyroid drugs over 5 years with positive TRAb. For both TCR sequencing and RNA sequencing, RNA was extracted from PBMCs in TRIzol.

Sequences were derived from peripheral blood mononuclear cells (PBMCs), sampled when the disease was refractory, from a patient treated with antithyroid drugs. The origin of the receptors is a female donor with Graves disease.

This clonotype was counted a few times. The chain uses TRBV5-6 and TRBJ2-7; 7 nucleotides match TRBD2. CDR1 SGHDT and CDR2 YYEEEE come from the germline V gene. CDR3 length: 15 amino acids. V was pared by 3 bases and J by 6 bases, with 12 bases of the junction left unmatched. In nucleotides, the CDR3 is TGTGCCAGCAGCTGGGGGGGATTTGACGGCAGCGAGCAGTACTTC. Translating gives CASSWGGFDGSEQYF. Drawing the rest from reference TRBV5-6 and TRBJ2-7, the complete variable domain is DAGVTQSPTHLIKTRGQQVTLRCSPKSGHDTVSWYQQALGQGPQFIFQYYEEEERQRGNFPDRFSGHQFPNYSSELNVNALLLGDSALYLCASSWGGFDGSEQYFGPGTRLTVT.

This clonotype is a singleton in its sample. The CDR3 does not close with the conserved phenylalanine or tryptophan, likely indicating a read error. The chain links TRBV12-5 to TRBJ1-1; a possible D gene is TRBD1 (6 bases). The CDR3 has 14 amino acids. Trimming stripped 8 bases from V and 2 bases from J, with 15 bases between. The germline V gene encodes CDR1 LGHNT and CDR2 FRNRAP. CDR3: CASRGGVVNTEAFL. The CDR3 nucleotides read TGTGCTAGTCGTGGGGGCGTTGTAAACACTGAAGCTTTCCTT.

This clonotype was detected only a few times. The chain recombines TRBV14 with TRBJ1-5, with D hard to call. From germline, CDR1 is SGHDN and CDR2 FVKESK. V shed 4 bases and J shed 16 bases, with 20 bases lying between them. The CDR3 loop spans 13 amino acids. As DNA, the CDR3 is TGTGCCAGCAGCCCCTCCAGCAATCAGCCCCCCCATTTT. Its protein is CASSPSSNQPPHF. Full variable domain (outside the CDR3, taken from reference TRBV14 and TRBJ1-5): EAGVTQFPSHSVIEKGQTVTLRCDPISGHDNLYWYRRVMGKEIKFLLHFVKESKQDESGMPNNRFLAERTGGTYSTLKVQPAELEDSGVYFCASSPSSNQPPHFGDGTRLSIL.

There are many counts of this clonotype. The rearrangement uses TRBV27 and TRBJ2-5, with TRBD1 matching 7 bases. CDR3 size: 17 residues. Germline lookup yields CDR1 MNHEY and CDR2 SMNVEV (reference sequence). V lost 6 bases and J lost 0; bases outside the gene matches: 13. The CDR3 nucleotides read TGTGCCAGCAGCCCAGTAAGGGACAGCTTGTACCAAGAGACCCAGTACTTC. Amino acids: CASSPVRDSLYQETQYF.

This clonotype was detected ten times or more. The CDR3 nucleotides are TGTGCCAGCAGCTCCCGGGACAGGGGTCCTGAAGCTTTCTTT. Protein: CASSSRDRGPEAFF. The gene calls are TRBV12-3 or TRBV12-4 and TRBJ1-1, with TRBD1 matching over 10 bases. The V gene end was trimmed by 6 bases and the J gene end by 6 bases; junction bases not matched to a gene: 7. The CDR3 runs 14 residues.

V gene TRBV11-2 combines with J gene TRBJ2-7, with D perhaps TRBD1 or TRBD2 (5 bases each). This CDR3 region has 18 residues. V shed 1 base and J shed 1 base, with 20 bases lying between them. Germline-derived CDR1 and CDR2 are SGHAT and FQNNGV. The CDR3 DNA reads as TGTGCCAGCAGCTTAGCCCGGGACGGAATCCCGAATTCCTACGAGCAGTACTTC. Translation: CASSLARDGIPNSYEQYF.

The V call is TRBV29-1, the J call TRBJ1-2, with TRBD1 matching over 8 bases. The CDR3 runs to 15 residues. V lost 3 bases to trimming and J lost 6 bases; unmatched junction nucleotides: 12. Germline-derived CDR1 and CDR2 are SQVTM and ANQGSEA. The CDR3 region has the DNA TGCAGCGTTGAGGGTCTTCTGGACAGGGTTGATGGCTACACCTTC. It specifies CSVEGLLDRVDGYTF.

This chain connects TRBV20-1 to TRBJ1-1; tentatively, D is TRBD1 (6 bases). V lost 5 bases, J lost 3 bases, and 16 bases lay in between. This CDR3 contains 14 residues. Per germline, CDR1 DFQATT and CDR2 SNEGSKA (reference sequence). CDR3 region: CSAGGGGWDTEAFF. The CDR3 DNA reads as TGCAGTGCTGGAGGGGGTGGGTGGGACACTGAAGCTTTCTTT.